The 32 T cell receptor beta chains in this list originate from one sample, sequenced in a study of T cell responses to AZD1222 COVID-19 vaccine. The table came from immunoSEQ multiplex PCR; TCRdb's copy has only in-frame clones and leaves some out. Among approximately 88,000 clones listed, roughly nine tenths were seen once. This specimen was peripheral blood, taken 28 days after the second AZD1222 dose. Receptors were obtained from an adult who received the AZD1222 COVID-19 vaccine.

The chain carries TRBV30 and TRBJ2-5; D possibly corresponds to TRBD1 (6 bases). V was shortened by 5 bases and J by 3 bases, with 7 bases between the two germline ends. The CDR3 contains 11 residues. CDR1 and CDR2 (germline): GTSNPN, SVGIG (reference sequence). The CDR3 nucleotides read TGTGCCTGGGCAGGGGAAGAGACCCAGTACTTC. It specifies CAWAGEETQYF. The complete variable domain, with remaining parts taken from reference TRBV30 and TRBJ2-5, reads SQTIHQWPATLVQPVGSPLSLECTVEGTSNPNLYWYRQAAGRGLQLLFYSVGIGQISSEVPQNLSASRPQDRQFILSSKKLLLSDSGFYLCAWAGEETQYFGPGTRLLVL.

DNA for the CDR3: TGTGCCAGCAGCCCCAGGGGAGGGAACACCGGGGAGCTGTTTTTT. Protein sequence: CASSPRGGNTGELFF. The rearrangement joins TRBV7-9 to TRBJ2-2, with D perhaps TRBD1 or TRBD2 (6 bases each). In germline, CDR1 is SEHNR, CDR2 FQNEAQ (reference sequence). The CDR3 is 15 residues long. V was pared by 5 bases and J by 1 base, with 11 bases between. Full variable domain (outside the CDR3, taken from reference TRBV7-9 and TRBJ2-2): DTGVSQNPRHKITKRGQNVTFRCDPISEHNRLYWYRQTLGQGPEFLTYFQNEAQLEKSRLLSDRFSAERPKGSFSTLEIQRTEQGDSAMYLCASSPRGGNTGELFFGEGSRLTVL.

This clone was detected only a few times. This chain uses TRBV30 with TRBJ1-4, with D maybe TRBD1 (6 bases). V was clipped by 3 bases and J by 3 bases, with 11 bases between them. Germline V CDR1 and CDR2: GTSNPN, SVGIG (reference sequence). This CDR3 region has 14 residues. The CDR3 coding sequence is TGTGCCTGGAGAAGGGGGACGGCTAATGAAAAACTGTTTTTT. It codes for CAWRRGTANEKLFF.

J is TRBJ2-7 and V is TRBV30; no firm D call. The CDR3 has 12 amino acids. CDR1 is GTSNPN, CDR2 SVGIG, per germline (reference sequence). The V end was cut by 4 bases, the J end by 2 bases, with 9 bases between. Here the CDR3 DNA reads TGTGCCTGGACACGGTCAACCTACGAGCAGTACTTC. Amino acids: CAWTRSTYEQYF.

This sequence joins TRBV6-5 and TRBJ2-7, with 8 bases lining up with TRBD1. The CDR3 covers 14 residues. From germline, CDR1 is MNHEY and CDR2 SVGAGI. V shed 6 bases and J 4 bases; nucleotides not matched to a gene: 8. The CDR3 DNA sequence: TGTGCCAGCAGGGACGACAGGGGCGTATACGAGCAGTACTTC. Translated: CASRDDRGVYEQYF.

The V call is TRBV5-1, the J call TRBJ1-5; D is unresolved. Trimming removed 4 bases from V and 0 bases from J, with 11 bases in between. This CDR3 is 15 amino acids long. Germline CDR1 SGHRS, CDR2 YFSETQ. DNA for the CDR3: TGCGCCAGCAGCCCCGACGGTTCTAGCAATCAGCCCCAGCATTTT. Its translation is CASSPDGSSNQPQHF. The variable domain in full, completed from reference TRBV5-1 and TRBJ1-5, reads KAGVTQTPRYLIKTRGQQVTLSCSPISGHRSVSWYQQTPGQGLQFLFEYFSETQRNKGNFPGRFSGRQFSNSRSEMNVSTLELGDSALYLCASSPDGSSNQPQHFGDGTRLSIL.

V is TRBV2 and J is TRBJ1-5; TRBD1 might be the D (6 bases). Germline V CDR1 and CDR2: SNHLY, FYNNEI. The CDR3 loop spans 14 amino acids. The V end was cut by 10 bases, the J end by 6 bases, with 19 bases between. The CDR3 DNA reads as TGTGCCACCGAACAGGGTGGGTCAAGTCAGCCCCAGCATTTT. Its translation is CATEQGGSSQPQHF.

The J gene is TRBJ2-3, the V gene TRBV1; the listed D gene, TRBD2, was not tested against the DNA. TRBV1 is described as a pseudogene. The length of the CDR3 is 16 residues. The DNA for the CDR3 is TGCACCAGCAGCCTCCTTGCGGCGGCGGGGACAGATACGCAGTATTTT. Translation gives CTSSLLAAAGTDTQYF.

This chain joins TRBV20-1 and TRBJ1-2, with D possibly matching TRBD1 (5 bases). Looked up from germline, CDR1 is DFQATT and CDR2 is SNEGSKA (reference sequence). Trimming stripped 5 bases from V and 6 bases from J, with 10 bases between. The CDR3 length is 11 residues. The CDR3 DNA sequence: TGCAGTGCTCCCGGGGGGGATGGCTACACCTTC. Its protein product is CSAPGGDGYTF.

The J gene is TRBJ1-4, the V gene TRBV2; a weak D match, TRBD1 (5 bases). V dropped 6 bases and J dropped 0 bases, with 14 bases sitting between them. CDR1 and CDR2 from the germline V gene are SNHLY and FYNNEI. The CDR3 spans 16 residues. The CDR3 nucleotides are TGTGCCAGCAGGTGGGGGACCACAGCAACTAATGAAAAACTGTTTTTT. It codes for CASRWGTTATNEKLFF.

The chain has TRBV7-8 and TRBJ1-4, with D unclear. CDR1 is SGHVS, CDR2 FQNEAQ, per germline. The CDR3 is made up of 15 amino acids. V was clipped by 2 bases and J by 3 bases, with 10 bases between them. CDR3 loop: CASSLWAGSNEKLFF. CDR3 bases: TGTGCCAGCAGCTTATGGGCAGGTTCTAATGAAAAACTGTTTTTT.

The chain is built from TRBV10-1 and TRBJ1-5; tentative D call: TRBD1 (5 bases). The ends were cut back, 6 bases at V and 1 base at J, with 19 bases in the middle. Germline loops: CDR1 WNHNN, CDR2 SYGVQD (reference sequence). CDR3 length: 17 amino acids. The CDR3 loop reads CASRGRVSFRSNQPQHF. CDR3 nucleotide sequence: TGCGCCAGCAGGGGCAGGGTGAGTTTTAGGAGCAATCAGCCCCAGCATTTT.

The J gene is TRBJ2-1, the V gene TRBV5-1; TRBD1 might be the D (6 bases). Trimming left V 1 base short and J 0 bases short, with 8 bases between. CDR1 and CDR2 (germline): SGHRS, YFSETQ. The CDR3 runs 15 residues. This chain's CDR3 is CASSLTGSSYNEQFF. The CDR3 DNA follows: TGCGCCAGCAGCTTGACAGGGAGCTCCTACAATGAGCAGTTCTTC.

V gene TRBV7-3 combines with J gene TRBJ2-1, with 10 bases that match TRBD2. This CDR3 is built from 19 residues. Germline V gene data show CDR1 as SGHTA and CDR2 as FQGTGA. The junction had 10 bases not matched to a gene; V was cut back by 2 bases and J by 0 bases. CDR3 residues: CASSLGLAGVPSSYNEQFF. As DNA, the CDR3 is TGTGCCAGCAGCTTAGGGCTAGCGGGGGTCCCCAGCTCCTACAATGAGCAGTTCTTC.

CDR3 sequence: CASSVAVNTEAFF. The DNA for the CDR3 is TGTGCCAGCAGCGTAGCGGTGAACACTGAAGCTTTCTTT. The chain links TRBV9 to TRBJ1-1, with unresolved D. Trimming took off 0 bases at V and 0 bases at J, with 3 bases between the two ends. CDR1 SGDLS and CDR2 YYNGEE come from the germline V gene. The CDR3 has 13 residues.

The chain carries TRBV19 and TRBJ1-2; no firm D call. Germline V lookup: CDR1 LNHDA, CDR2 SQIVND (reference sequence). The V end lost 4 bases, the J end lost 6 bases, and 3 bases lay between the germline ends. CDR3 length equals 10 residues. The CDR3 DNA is TGTGCCAGTAGTAAACATGGCTACACCTTC. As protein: CASSKHGYTF.

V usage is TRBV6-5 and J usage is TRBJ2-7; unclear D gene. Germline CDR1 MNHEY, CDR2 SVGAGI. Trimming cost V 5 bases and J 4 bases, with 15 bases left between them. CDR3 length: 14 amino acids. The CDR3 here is CASSSGGGRYEQYF. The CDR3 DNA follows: TGTGCCAGCAGTAGTGGCGGTGGTCGATACGAGCAGTACTTC.

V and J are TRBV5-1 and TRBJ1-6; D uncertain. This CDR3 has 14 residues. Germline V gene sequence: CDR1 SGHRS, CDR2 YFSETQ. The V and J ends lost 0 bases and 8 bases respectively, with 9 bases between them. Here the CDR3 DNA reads TGCGCCAGCAGCTTGGGGGGAGCCGATTCACCCCTCCACTTT. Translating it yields CASSLGGADSPLHF.

CDR3 in DNA: TGTGCCTGGAGTCGGGGAATTTACTATGGCTACACCTTC. This sequence encodes CAWSRGIYYGYTF. This chain connects TRBV30 to TRBJ1-2; D remains ambiguous. CDR1 and CDR2 (germline): GTSNPN, SVGIG (reference sequence). The CDR3 runs 13 residues. Between the trimmed V and J ends, which lost 2 bases and 3 bases, there was a span of 10 bases. The full variable domain, in which reference TRBV30 and TRBJ1-2 provide the parts outside the CDR3, is SQTIHQWPATLVQPVGSPLSLECTVEGTSNPNLYWYRQAAGRGLQLLFYSVGIGQISSEVPQNLSASRPQDRQFILSSKKLLLSDSGFYLCAWSRGIYYGYTFGSGTRLTVV.

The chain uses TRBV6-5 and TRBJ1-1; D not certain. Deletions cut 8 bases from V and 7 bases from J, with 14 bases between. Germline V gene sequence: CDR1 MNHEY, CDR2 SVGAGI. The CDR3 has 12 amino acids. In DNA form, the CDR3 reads TGTGCCAGCGGATCGTGGGGATTTGAAGCTTTCTTT. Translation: CASGSWGFEAFF.

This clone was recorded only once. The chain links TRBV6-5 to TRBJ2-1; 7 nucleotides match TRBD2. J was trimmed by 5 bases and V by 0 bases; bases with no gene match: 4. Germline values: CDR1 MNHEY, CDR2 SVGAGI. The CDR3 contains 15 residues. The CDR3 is CASSYSPRGNNEQFF. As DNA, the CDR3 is TGTGCCAGCAGTTACTCCCCGCGGGGGAACAATGAGCAGTTCTTC.

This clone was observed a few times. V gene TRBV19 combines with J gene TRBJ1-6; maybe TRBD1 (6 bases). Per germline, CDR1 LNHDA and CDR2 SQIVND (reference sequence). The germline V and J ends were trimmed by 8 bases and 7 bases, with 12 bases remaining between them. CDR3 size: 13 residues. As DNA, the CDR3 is TGTGCCAGTCGGTACACAGGGAATTCACCCCTCCACTTT. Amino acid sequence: CASRYTGNSPLHF.

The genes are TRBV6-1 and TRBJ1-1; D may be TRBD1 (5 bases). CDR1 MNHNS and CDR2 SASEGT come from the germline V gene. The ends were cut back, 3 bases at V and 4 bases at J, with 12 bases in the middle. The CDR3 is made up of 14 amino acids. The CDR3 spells CASSDPGLGTEAFF. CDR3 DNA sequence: TGTGCCAGCAGTGACCCAGGGCTCGGCACTGAAGCTTTCTTT.

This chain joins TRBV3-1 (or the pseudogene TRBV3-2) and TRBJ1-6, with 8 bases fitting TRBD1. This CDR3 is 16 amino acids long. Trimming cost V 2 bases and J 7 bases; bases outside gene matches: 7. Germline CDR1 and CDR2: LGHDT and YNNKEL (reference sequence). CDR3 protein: CASSQYVQGANSPLHF. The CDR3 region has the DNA TGTGCCAGCAGCCAATACGTCCAGGGGGCAAATTCACCCCTCCACTTT.

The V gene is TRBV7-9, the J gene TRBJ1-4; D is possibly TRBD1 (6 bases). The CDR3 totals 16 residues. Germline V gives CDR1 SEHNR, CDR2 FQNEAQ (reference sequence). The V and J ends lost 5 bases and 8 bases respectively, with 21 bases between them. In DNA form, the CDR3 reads TGTGCCAGCAGCCCCCTTGGGGACACGGGGAGGGAAAAACTGTTTTTT. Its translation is CASSPLGDTGREKLFF. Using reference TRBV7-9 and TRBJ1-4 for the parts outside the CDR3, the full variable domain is DTGVSQNPRHKITKRGQNVTFRCDPISEHNRLYWYRQTLGQGPEFLTYFQNEAQLEKSRLLSDRFSAERPKGSFSTLEIQRTEQGDSAMYLCASSPLGDTGREKLFFGSGTQLSVL.

For the CDR3, the DNA is TGTGCCAGCAGCCCACGAGAGGTGATGGGTACTGAAGCTTTCTTT. Its protein product is CASSPREVMGTEAFF. V is TRBV3-1 (or the pseudogene TRBV3-2) and J is TRBJ1-1; D gene uncertain. V lost 4 bases to trimming and J lost 5 bases, with 17 bases between them. The CDR3 contains 15 residues. Per the germline V gene, CDR1 is LGHDT and CDR2 is YNNKEL (reference sequence).

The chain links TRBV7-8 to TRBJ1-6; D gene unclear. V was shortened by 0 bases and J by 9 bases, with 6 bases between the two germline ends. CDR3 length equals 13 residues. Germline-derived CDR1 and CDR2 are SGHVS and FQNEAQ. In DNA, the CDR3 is TGTGCCAGCAGCTTAGCTGAGGGTTCACCCCTCCACTTT. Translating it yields CASSLAEGSPLHF.

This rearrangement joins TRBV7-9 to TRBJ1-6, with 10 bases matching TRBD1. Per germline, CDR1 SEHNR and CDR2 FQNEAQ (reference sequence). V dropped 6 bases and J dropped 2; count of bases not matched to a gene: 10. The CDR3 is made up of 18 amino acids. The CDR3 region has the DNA TGTGCCAGCAGTAGGGACAGGGGAGGATTCCCCTATAATTCACCCCTCCACTTT. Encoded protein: CASSRDRGGFPYNSPLHF.

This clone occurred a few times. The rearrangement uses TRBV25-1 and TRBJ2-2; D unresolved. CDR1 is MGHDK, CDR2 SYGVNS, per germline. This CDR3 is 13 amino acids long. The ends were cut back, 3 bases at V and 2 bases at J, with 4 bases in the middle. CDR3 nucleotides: TGTGCCAGCAGTGAGGGCAACACCGGGGAGCTGTTTTTT. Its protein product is CASSEGNTGELFF.

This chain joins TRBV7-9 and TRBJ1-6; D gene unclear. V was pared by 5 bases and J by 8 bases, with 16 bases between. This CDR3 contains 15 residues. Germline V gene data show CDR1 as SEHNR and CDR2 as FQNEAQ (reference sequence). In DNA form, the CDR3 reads TGTGCCAGCAGCCCTAGAACTATTAGGGATTCACCCCTCCACTTT. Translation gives CASSPRTIRDSPLHF.

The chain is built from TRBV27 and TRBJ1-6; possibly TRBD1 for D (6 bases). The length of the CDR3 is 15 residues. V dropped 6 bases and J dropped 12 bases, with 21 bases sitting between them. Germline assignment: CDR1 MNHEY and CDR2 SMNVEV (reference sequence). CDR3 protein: CASRSFEGHFGPLHF. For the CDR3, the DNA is TGTGCCAGCAGGTCCTTCGAGGGACATTTCGGACCCCTCCACTTT.

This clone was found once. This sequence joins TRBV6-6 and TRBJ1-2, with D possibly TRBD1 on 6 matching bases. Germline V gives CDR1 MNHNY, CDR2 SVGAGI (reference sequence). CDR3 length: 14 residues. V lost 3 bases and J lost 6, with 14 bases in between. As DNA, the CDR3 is TGTGCCAGCAGTTATCTACAAGGGGGAAATGGCTACACCTTC. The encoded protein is CASSYLQGGNGYTF.